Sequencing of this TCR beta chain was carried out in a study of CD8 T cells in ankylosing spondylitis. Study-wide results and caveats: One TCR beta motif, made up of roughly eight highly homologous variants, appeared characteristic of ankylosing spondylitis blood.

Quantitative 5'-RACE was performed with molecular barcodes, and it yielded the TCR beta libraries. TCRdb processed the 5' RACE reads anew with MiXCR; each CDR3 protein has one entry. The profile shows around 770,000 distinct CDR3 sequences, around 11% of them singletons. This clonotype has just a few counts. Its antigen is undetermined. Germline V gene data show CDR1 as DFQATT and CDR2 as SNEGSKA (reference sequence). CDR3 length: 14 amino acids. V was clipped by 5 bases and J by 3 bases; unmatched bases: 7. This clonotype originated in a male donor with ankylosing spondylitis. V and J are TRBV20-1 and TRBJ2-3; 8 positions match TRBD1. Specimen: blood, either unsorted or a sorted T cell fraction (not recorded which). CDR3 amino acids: CSAGDRGWTDTQYF. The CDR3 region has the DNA TGCAGTGCTGGTGACAGGGGATGGACAGATACGCAGTATTTT.